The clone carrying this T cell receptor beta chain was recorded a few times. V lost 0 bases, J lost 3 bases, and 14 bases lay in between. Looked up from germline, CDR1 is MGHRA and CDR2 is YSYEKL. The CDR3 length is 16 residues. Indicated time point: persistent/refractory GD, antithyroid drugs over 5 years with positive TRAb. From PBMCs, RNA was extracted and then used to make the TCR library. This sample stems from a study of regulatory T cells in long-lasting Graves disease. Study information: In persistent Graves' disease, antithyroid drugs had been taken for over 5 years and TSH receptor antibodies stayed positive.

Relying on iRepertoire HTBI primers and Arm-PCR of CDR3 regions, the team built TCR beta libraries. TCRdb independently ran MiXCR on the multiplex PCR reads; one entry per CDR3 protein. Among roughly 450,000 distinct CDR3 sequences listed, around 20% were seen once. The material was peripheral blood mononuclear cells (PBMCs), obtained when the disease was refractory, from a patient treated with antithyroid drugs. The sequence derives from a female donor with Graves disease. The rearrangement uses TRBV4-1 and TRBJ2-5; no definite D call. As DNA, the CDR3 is TGCGCCAGCAGCCAAGAGGCTTCGGCTCCTGAAGAGACCCAGTACTTC. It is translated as CASSQEASAPEETQYF.